This T cell receptor beta chain comes out of a study of TIL therapy for anti-PD-1-resistant metastatic lung cancer. In the study overall: Tumors carried a median around 1.4 non-synonymous mutations per megabase. Study-wide results and limits: The cohort had more treatment-naive, never-smoker and oncogene-addicted patients than typical. The baseline peripheral repertoire was partially replaced by infused TIL clonotypes that later decayed.

About this clone: Its antigen is not known.

Sequencing used immunoSEQ v3. The data were produced by immunoSEQ multiplex PCR, yet TCRdb's version contains in-frame clones alone and is incomplete. The sample includes about 50,000 clones, 70% to 90% of them seen just once. As to time point: pre-treatment sample, taken before nivolumab and TIL therapy. Germline CDR1 is MDHEN and CDR2 is SYDVKM. This CDR3 is built from 14 residues. After removal of 4 bases from V and 6 bases from J, the junction contained 3 bases not matched to a gene. V is TRBV28 and J is TRBJ1-6; TRBD1 matches at 7 bases. This TCR derives from a person aged 25 to 85 with non-small cell lung cancer. The sequenced sample was blood, obtained at baseline. CDR3: CASSWGQPNSPLHF. The CDR3 nucleotides are TGTGCCAGCAGTTGGGGACAGCCTAATTCACCCCTCCACTTT.